The 6 T cell receptor beta chains below come from one sample, sequenced in a study of brain T cells in children with intractable seizures. Generated by immunoSEQ multiplex PCR, the TCRdb table keeps only in-frame clones and is missing some. Counted here are approximately 60,000 clones, about 96% occurring once; the ten biggest clones make up 0.35% to 0.4%. The starting material was peripheral blood, obtained at surgery. Receptor source: a boy under two years old with focal cortical dysplasia and intractable seizures.

The gene calls are TRBV19 and TRBJ1-2, with D hard to call. This CDR3 comprises 12 residues. V dropped 3 bases and J dropped 4 bases, with 6 bases sitting between them. Per germline, CDR1 LNHDA and CDR2 SQIVND (reference sequence). The CDR3 protein is CASSIRSYGYTF. CDR3 DNA sequence: TGTGCCAGTAGTATCCGGTCCTATGGCTACACCTTC.

The V call is TRBV5-6, the J call TRBJ2-7, with D unclear. Germline CDR1 reads SGHDT; CDR2 reads YYEEEE. The CDR3 has 12 residues. Trimming removed 3 bases from V and 2 bases from J, with 6 bases in between. The CDR3 sequence is CASSSLTYEQYF. Here the CDR3 DNA reads TGTGCCAGCAGCTCCTTGACCTACGAGCAGTACTTC.

The chain employs TRBV4-2 and TRBJ2-2, with TRBD2 identical over 7 bases. CDR3 size: 16 residues. CDR1 is LGHNA, CDR2 YNFKEQ, per germline. V shed 0 bases, J shed 1 base, and the junction held 2 bases outside the gene matches. The CDR3 DNA is TGTGCCAGCAGCCAAGAGCTAGCGGTGAACACCGGGGAGCTGTTTTTT. Its protein product is CASSQELAVNTGELFF.

The rearrangement links TRBV28 to TRBJ1-1, with 9 bases matching TRBD1. The CDR3 extends over 14 amino acids. From germline, CDR1 is MDHEN and CDR2 SYDVKM. V shed 7 bases and J 4 bases; nucleotides not matched to a gene: 7. The CDR3 DNA sequence: TGTGCCAGCATCAAACAGGGGGCGAGCACTGAAGCTTTCTTT. The encoded protein is CASIKQGASTEAFF.

V usage is TRBV10-3 and J usage is TRBJ2-1, with a tentative D call TRBD2 (6 bases). The CDR3 is 11 residues long. The germline gives CDR1 ENHRY, CDR2 SYGVKD. V was pared by 3 bases and J by 15 bases, with 12 bases between. CDR3 protein: CAISEGRRGFF. Here the CDR3 DNA reads TGTGCCATCAGTGAAGGCCGGCGGGGGTTCTTC.

The V and J genes are TRBV9 and TRBJ2-2; 10 positions match TRBD2. The germline CDR1 and CDR2 sequences are SGDLS and YYNGEE. The J segment lost 3 bases and the V segment lost 0 bases, leaving 2 bases of the junction unmatched. The CDR3 sequence is 16 residues long. The CDR3 region has the DNA TGTGCCAGCAGCGTAGACCTAGCGGGGGACACCGGGGAGCTGTTTTTT. Translating it yields CASSVDLAGDTGELFF.